The 9 T cell receptor beta chains listed next were all sequenced from one sample in a study of T cells expressing NK-cell markers. TCRdb processed the 5' RACE reads again and assigns one entry to each CDR3 protein, with no DNA. The ten top clones account for about 7.1%, within a sample of about 440,000 distinct CDR3 sequences. Source material: blood T cells: a sorted CD56 or NKG2C T cell subset, CD4+ or CD8+ T cells, or bulk PBMC T cells (not recorded which). All receptors come from a woman aged 18-69 years in good health.

The chain joins TRBV10-3 to TRBJ1-5; TCRdb gives TRBD1 as the D gene, but with no DNA this cannot be confirmed. Germline CDR1 reads ENHRY; CDR2 reads SYGVKD. The CDR3 extends over 14 amino acids. This chain's CDR3 is CATTGTDSNQPQHF.

The chain has TRBV20-1 and TRBJ2-7; TCRdb's D call, TRBD1, is unchecked because there is no DNA. The CDR3 runs 15 residues. CDR1 DFQATT and CDR2 SNEGSKA come from the germline V gene (reference sequence). The CDR3 spells CSARQNTGYSYEQYF.

J is TRBJ2-4 and V is TRBV4-2; TCRdb reports TRBD2, a call that lacks DNA to check it against. There are 16 residues in the CDR3. The germline V gene encodes CDR1 LGHNA and CDR2 YNFKEQ. The CDR3 here is CASSQGGGAGMYIQYF.

The chain carries TRBV7-9 and TRBJ1-1. Germline V gene sequence: CDR1 SEHNR, CDR2 FQNEAQ (reference sequence). This CDR3 contains 13 residues. CDR3 in amino acids: CASSLVENTEAFF.

This chain connects TRBV5-4 to TRBJ1-6. The germline CDR1 and CDR2 sequences are SGHNT and YYREEE (reference sequence). The CDR3 is made up of 15 amino acids. CDR3 sequence: CASSLAIHDNSPLHF.

V and J are TRBV12-3 or TRBV12-4 and TRBJ1-2; the TRBD1 assignment by TCRdb is unverifiable without DNA. The CDR3 is 15 amino acids. The CDR3 loop reads CASSLRDRHFYGYTF.

V and J are TRBV6-1 and TRBJ1-5; TCRdb names TRBD1, which stays unverified in the absence of DNA. CDR1 is MNHNS and CDR2 is SASEGT in the germline V gene. The CDR3 covers 16 residues. This chain's CDR3 is CASSRTTAPQDKPQHF.

V and J are TRBV20-1 and TRBJ2-2; absent DNA, TCRdb's TRBD1 call cannot be checked. The germline V gene has CDR1 DFQATT and CDR2 SNEGSKA (reference sequence). The CDR3 is made up of 13 amino acids. Here the CDR3 reads CSAGTGGGGELFF.

The chain employs TRBV7-9 and TRBJ2-7; the D call from TCRdb, TRBD1, cannot be confirmed without DNA. CDR3 length equals 14 residues. CDR1 is SEHNR and CDR2 is FQNEAQ in the germline V gene (reference sequence). This chain's CDR3 is CASSLGRQYYEQYF.